The count of the clone carrying this TCR beta chain is one. The antigen remains undetermined. Primers: 60 Vbeta forward and 13 Jbeta reverse. TCRdb keeps only in-frame clones here, not all; method: immunoSEQ multiplex PCR. In the table there are 150,000 to 200,000 clones, about 79% of which are singletons. The data stem from a study of cytomegalovirus exposure and HLA in healthy donors. Germline V CDR1 and CDR2: SGHTA, FQGNSA. V lost 4 bases and J lost 6; bases outside the gene matches: 10. CDR3 size: 15 residues. Study-level points and caveats: Association of a missense DCLRE1C variant with TCR beta V- and J-gene trimming was reported in a later analysis.

Sequenced input: PBMCs. The receptor comes from a woman between 50 and 59 years old in good health and CMV-seronegative. V and J are TRBV7-2 and TRBJ2-7; 9 bases match TRBD1. CDR3 residues: CASSSAGTGLREQYF. The DNA of the CDR3 is TGTGCCAGCAGCTCCGCCGGGACAGGGTTACGCGAGCAGTACTTC.